The clone carrying this T cell receptor beta chain was found once. No antigen is known for it. It is likely a read error, because the conserved phenylalanine at the end of the CDR3 is missing. Amplification of TCR beta CDR3 regions was performed using RNA transcripts as template. TCR CDR3 underwent first-round RT-PCR with the HTBI primer set. Each CDR3 protein is one row after TCRdb ran MiXCR on the multiplex PCR reads. The sample has about 560,000 distinct CDR3 sequences, more than 45% seen once. The sample originates from a study of T cells in Graves' hyperthyroidism and ophthalmopathy. Study-wide points: Among thyroid clonotypes expanded above 0.001, most also appeared in blood. Ophthalmopathy was identified by the model a median about six months ahead of onset.

Diagnosis rested on symptoms, serum thyroxine and TRAb, thyroid ultrasound, and orbital computed tomography. Germline V gene data show CDR1 as SNHLY and CDR2 as FYNNEI. J gave up 3 bases and V 6 bases, and 9 bases lay outside the gene matches. The CDR3 spans 16 residues. This rearrangement joins TRBV2 to TRBJ2-7; 12 bases align to TRBD2. This clonotype was sampled from a young woman with Graves' hyperthyroidism. The sample was peripheral blood or thyroid tissue (not recorded which). CDR3 region: CASSLGLAGGLYEQYS. DNA of the CDR3: TGTGCCAGCAGCTTGGGGCTAGCGGGAGGGCTCTACGAGCAGTACTCC.